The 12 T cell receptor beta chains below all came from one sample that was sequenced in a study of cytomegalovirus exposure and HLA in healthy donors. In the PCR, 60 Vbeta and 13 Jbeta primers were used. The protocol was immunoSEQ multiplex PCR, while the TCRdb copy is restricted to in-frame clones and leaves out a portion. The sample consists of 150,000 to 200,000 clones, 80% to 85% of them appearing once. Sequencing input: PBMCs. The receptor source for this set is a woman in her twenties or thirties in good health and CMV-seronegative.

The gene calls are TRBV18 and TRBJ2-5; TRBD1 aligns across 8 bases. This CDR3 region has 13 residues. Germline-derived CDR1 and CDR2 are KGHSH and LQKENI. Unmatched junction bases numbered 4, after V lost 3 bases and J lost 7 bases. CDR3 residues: CASSPGQGGTQYF. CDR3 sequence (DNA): TGTGCCAGCTCACCTGGACAGGGAGGGACCCAGTACTTC.

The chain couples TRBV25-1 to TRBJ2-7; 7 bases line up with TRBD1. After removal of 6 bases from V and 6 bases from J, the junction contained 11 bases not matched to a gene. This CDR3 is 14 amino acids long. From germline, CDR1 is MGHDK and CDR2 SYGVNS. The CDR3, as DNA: TGTGCCAGCAGGCATGACAGGGTTAACAGCGAGCAGTACTTC. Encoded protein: CASRHDRVNSEQYF.

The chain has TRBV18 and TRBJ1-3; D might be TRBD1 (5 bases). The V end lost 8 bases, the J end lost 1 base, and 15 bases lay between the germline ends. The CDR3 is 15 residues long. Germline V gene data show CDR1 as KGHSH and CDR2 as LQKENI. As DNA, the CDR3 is TGTGCCAGCCGGGTCGACAGCCGATCTGGAAACACCATATATTTT. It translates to CASRVDSRSGNTIYF.

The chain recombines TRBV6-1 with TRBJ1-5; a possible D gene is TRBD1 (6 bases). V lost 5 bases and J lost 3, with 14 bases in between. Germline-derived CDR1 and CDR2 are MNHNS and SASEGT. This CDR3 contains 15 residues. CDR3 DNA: TGTGCCAGCAGTCGATGGGGGCAGGTCAATCAGCCCCAGCATTTT. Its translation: CASSRWGQVNQPQHF.

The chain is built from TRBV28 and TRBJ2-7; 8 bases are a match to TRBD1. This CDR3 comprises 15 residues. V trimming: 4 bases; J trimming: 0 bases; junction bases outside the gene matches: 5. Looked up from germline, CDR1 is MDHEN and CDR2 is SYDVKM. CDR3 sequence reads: CASSSQGAHSYEQYF. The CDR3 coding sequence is TGTGCCAGCAGTTCTCAGGGGGCCCACTCCTACGAGCAGTACTTC. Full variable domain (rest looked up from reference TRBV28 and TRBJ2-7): DVKVTQSSRYLVKRTGEKVFLECVQDMDHENMFWYRQDPGLGLRLIYFSYDVKMKEKGDIPEGYSVSREKKERFSLILESASTNQTSMYLCASSSQGAHSYEQYFGPGTRLTVT.

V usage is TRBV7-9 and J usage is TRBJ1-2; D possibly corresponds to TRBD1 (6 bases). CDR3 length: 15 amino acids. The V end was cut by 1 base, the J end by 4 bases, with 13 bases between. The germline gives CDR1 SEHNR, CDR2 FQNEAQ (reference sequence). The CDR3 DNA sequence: TGTGCCAGCAGCTTAGTTACAGGGAGGGGCTATGGCTACACCTTC. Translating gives CASSLVTGRGYGYTF.

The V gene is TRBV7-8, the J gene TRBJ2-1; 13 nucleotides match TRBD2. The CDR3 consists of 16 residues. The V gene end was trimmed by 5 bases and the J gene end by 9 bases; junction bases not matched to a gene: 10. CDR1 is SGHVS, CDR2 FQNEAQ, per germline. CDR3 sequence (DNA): TGTGCCAGCAGCACCGTGACTAGCGGGAGGCTAGCTGAGCAGTTCTTC. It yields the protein CASSTVTSGRLAEQFF. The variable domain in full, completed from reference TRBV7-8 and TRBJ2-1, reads GAGVSQSPRYKVAKRGQDVALRCDPISGHVSLFWYQQALGQGPEFLTYFQNEAQLDKSGLPSDRFFAERPEGSVSTLKIQRTQQEDSAVYLCASSTVTSGRLAEQFFGPGTRLTVL.

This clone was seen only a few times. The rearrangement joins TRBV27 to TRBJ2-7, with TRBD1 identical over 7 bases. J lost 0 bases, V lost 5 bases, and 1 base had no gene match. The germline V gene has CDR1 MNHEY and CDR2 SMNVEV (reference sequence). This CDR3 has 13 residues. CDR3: CASSTGDSYEQYF. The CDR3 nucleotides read TGTGCCAGCAGTACAGGGGACTCCTACGAGCAGTACTTC.

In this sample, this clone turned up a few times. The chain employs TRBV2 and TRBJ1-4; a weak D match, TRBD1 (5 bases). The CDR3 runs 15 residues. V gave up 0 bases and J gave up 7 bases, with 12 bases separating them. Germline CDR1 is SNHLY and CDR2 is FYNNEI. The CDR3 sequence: CASSEAGQGAEKLFF. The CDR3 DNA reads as TGTGCCAGCAGTGAAGCGGGGCAGGGCGCTGAAAAACTGTTTTTT.

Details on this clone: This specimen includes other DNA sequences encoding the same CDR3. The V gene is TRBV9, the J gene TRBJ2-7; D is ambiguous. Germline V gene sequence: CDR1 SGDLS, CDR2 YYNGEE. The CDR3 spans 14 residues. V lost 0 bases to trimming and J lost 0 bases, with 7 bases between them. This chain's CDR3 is CASSVVGSSYEQYF. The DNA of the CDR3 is TGTGCCAGCAGCGTAGTTGGTAGCTCCTACGAGCAGTACTTC. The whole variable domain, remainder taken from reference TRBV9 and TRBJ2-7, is DSGVTQTPKHLITATGQRVTLRCSPRSGDLSVYWYQQSLDQGLQFLIQYYNGEERAKGNILERFSAQQFPDLHSELNLSSLELGDSALYFCASSVVGSSYEQYFGPGTRLTVT.

The DNA of the CDR3 is TGCGCCAGCAGCCAAGAAACAGGGGGACGTGAGTACTTC. Residues: CASSQETGGREYF. V and J are TRBV4-3 and TRBJ2-7, with 8 nucleotides matching TRBD1. V lost 0 bases to trimming and J lost 11 bases; unmatched junction nucleotides: 6. Germline V gene data show CDR1 as LGHNA and CDR2 as YSLEER. This CDR3 spans 13 amino acids.

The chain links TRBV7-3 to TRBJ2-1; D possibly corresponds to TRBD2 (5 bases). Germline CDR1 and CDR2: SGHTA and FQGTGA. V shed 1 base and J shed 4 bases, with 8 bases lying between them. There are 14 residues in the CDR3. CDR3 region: CASSLSGSYNEQFF. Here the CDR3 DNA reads TGTGCCAGCAGCTTAAGCGGGTCTTACAATGAGCAGTTCTTC.